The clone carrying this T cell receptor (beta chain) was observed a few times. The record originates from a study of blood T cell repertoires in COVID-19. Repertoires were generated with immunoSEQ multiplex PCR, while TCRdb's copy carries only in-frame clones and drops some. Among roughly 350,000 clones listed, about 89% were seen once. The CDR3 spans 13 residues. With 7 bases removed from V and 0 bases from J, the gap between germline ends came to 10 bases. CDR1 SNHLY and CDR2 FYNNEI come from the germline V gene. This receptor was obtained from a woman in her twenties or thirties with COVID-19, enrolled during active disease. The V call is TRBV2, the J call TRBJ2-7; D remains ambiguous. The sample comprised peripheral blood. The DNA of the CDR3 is TGTGCCAGCACGACTGTACACTCCTACGAGCAGTACTTC. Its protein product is CASTTVHSYEQYF.